A selection of T cell receptor beta chains follows, all from one sample in a study of persistence of HIV-infected CD4 T cells. Repertoires were generated with immunoSEQ multiplex PCR, while TCRdb's copy carries only in-frame clones and drops some. The sample has almost 20,000 clones, about 80% seen once. These TCRs' antigens remain unknown. Sequencing was performed on CD4+ T cells sorted from PBMCs after approximately 18-hour stimulation, taken from a patient who received antiretroviral therapy. Receptors originate from an adult man with HIV who was CMV-seropositive. Both conserved end residues are part of each CDR3. D genes are given only for firm matches. Clone size is shown for a subset of rows, as once, few, many or a class of expanded clone.

J	size	D	V	DNA	CDR3
TRBJ1-2	once	TRBD1	TRBV7-9	TGTGCCAGCAGCTTAGACAGGGGCAACTATGGCTACACCTTC	CASSLDRGNYGYTF
TRBJ1-5	few	TRBD1	TRBV6-5	TGTGCCAGCGAGGACAGGGGTGGGTTTCAGCCCCAGCATTTT	CASEDRGGFQPQHF
TRBJ2-1	NA	NA	TRBV18	TGTGCCAGCTCAAACAGCCTACCCTACAATGAGCAGTTCTTC	CASSNSLPYNEQFF
TRBJ1-6	NA	TRBD1	TRBV3-1/TRBV3-2	TGTGCCAGCAGGCCGCAGGGGGGGATTTCACCCCTCCACTTT	CASRPQGGISPLHF
TRBJ1-1	NA	NA	TRBV7-3	TGTGCCAGCAGCCGTGCAGCGAACACTGAAGCTTTCTTT	CASSRAANTEAFF
TRBJ2-7	once	NA	TRBV9	TGTGCCAGCAGCTTCGAGGAGAGGGGGGTCCACGAGCAGTACTTC	CASSFEERGVHEQYF
TRBJ2-7	few	TRBD1	TRBV18	TGTGCCAGCTCCCGGGACAGCTCCTACGAGCAGTACTTC	CASSRDSSYEQYF
TRBJ1-1	NA	TRBD1	TRBV29-1	TGCAGCGTTGAAGATCTGTACAGGGGGAGTACTGAAGCTTTCTTT	CSVEDLYRGSTEAFF
TRBJ2-7	few	NA	TRBV6-6	TGTGCCAGCAGTTCCATACAGGGCTACGAGCAGTACTTC	CASSSIQGYEQYF
TRBJ1-1	NA	NA	TRBV5-6	TGTGCCAGCAGCTTGAGCGGTGTGAACACTGAAGCTTTCTTT	CASSLSGVNTEAFF
TRBJ1-2	NA	NA	TRBV28	TGTGCCAGCACCCAAGTAGAGGTCTATGGCTACACCTTC	CASTQVEVYGYTF
TRBJ1-5	NA	NA	TRBV7-2	TGTGCCAGCAGCTTAGCGCAGGGCAATCAGCCCCAGCATTTT	CASSLAQGNQPQHF
TRBJ1-5	NA	TRBD1	TRBV27	TGTGCCAGCAGTTTAAGGGGGACAGGGCATCAGCCCCAGCATTTT	CASSLRGTGHQPQHF
TRBJ2-7	once	TRBD2	TRBV19	TGTGCCAGTAGTGAGCGGGGGAGCTCCTACGAGCAGTACTTC	CASSERGSSYEQYF
TRBJ1-1	NA	NA	TRBV5-1	TGCGCCAGCCAAACCCAGCCAGGGGACACTGAAGCTTTCTTT	CASQTQPGDTEAFF
TRBJ2-1	NA	TRBD1	TRBV6-1	TGTGCCAGCAGTGGGGGGACAGGCCTCTCCTACAATGAGCAGTTCTTC	CASSGGTGLSYNEQFF
TRBJ1-1	few	NA	TRBV6-5	TGTGCCAGCAGTCCCCAGGGGAACACTGAAGCTTTCTTT	CASSPQGNTEAFF
TRBJ1-2	NA	NA	TRBV15	TGTGCCACCAGCAGACAGGGGAAGAACTATGGCTACACCTTC	CATSRQGKNYGYTF
TRBJ2-3	few	NA	TRBV27	TGTGCCAGCAGCTGGGGAAACGACTACACAGATACGCAGTATTTT	CASSWGNDYTDTQYF
TRBJ1-3	NA	NA	TRBV9	TGTGCCAGCAGCGCTCATGGGGGCTACTCTGGAAACACCATATATTTT	CASSAHGGYSGNTIYF
TRBJ1-2	NA	NA	TRBV18	TGTGCCAGCTCACCATCATCACAAGGCCTTAACTATGGCTACACCTTC	CASSPSSQGLNYGYTF
TRBJ1-3	NA	NA	TRBV7-9	TGTGCCAGCAGCTTGGGACCGCGAGACACCATATATTTT	CASSLGPRDTIYF
TRBJ1-1	NA	NA	TRBV5-1	TGCGCCAGCAGCGCCGGGACAATGAACACTGAAGCTTTCTTT	CASSAGTMNTEAFF
TRBJ1-1	NA	TRBD1	TRBV5-1	TGCGCCAGCACCCGGGACAGCTCGAACACTGAAGCTTTCTTT	CASTRDSSNTEAFF
TRBJ2-3	NA	TRBD1	TRBV3-1/TRBV3-2	TGTGCCAGCAGCCCCGACAGGGGTGCCGATACGCAGTATTTT	CASSPDRGADTQYF
TRBJ1-5	NA	NA	TRBV7-8	TGTGCCAGCAGCTTAGAATTAGACAATCAGCCCCAGCATTTT	CASSLELDNQPQHF
TRBJ1-3	NA	NA	TRBV2	TGTGCCAGCAGTCTGACCCTTGTCTCTGGAAACACCATATATTTT	CASSLTLVSGNTIYF
TRBJ1-6	NA	NA	TRBV4-1	TGCGCCAGCAGCCGGACAGTCCAGGAGGTTTCACCCCTCCACTTT	CASSRTVQEVSPLHF
TRBJ1-1	NA	NA	TRBV10-1	TGCGCCAGCAGTGAGTCGGGTAGGGGGAACACTGAAGCTTTCTTT	CASSESGRGNTEAFF
TRBJ1-1	NA	NA	TRBV18	TGTGCCAGCTCACCCGACAGATACACTGAAGCTTTCTTT	CASSPDRYTEAFF
TRBJ2-2	few	NA	TRBV28	TGTGCCAGCAGTTTCCCCAGCACCGGGGAGCTGTTTTTT	CASSFPSTGELFF
TRBJ1-2	few	TRBD1	TRBV4-2	TGTGCCAGCAGCCAAGAACAGGGGTCCTATGGCTACACCTTC	CASSQEQGSYGYTF
TRBJ1-4	NA	NA	TRBV5-8	TGTGCCAGCAGCTCCCGGCTTGGGGTTGAAAAACTGTTTTTT	CASSSRLGVEKLFF
TRBJ1-1	NA	TRBD1	TRBV29-1	TGCAGCGACGTAAGACAGGGGGCTCGAGCTTTCTTT	CSDVRQGARAFF
TRBJ1-2	NA	NA	TRBV5-6	TGTGCCAGCAGCGGCGGGGACACCCCCTCTCATGGCTACACCTTC	CASSGGDTPSHGYTF
TRBJ2-7	NA	NA	TRBV15	TGTGCCACAAGCGTCGGACGGTCCTACGAGCAGTACTTC	CATSVGRSYEQYF
TRBJ2-7	NA	TRBD1	TRBV7-9	TGTGCCAGCAGCGCCCGACAGGGGAACGAGCAGTACTTC	CASSARQGNEQYF
TRBJ1-6	NA	NA	TRBV5-4	TGTGCCACCCAATTGGGGGGGCCCTACAATAATTCACCCCTCCACTTT	CATQLGGPYNNSPLHF
TRBJ2-7	NA	TRBD2	TRBV28	TGTGCCAGCAGGGTAGCGGGGGCCTACGAGCAGTACTTC	CASRVAGAYEQYF
TRBJ2-7	NA	TRBD2	TRBV25-1	TGTGCCAGCAGCCGGTGGGGGGGCGAGCAGTACTTC	CASSRWGGEQYF
TRBJ1-3	NA	NA	TRBV7-9	TGTGCCAGCAGCTTAGGAGGGGGGCAGACCATATATTTT	CASSLGGGQTIYF
TRBJ2-1	NA	TRBD2	TRBV24-1	TGTGCCACCAGTGATTCTCCTGACCGGTGGGGGGGATACAATGAGCAGTTCTTC	CATSDSPDRWGGYNEQFF
TRBJ1-6	once	NA	TRBV6-5	TGTGCCAGCAGTCCCGGGACTTTCAATTCACCCCTCCACTTT	CASSPGTFNSPLHF
TRBJ2-3	NA	TRBD1	TRBV7-9	TGTGCCAGCAGCTACGGGACAGGGGGCGTAGATACGCAGTATTTT	CASSYGTGGVDTQYF
TRBJ2-7	NA	TRBD2	TRBV7-6	TGTGCCAGCAGCTTAGGAGTAGCGGGGGGAAGCTCCTACGAGCAGTACTTC	CASSLGVAGGSSYEQYF
TRBJ2-3	NA	NA	TRBV7-3	TGTGCCAGCAGCTTAAGTCCGACAGATACGCAGTATTTT	CASSLSPTDTQYF
TRBJ2-3	NA	NA	TRBV10-3	TGTGCCATCAGTCCAAATACAGATACGCAGTATTTT	CAISPNTDTQYF
TRBJ2-1	NA	NA	TRBV2	TGTGCCAGCAGCCCCAACCACGGGGGGCGGGAGCAGTTCTTC	CASSPNHGGREQFF
TRBJ1-6	once	TRBD1	TRBV6-1	TGTGCCAGCACTTTACAGGGACAGGGTAATTCACCCCTCCACTTT	CASTLQGQGNSPLHF
TRBJ1-4	NA	NA	TRBV6-1	TGTGCCAGCAGTGGACCTTCTAGGGGGATAAATGAAAAACTGTTTTTT	CASSGPSRGINEKLFF
TRBJ1-2	NA	NA	TRBV28	TGTGCCAGCAGTTCCGCGGGGGGCAACTATGGCTACACCTTC	CASSSAGGNYGYTF
TRBJ1-5	few	NA	TRBV6-1	TGTGCCAGCAGTGAACGGCAGGGGATTCAGGGGCCCCAGCATTTT	CASSERQGIQGPQHF
TRBJ1-1	NA	NA	TRBV4-2	TGTGCCAGCAGCCTTAGGGACACTGAAGCTTTCTTT	CASSLRDTEAFF
TRBJ1-4	NA	NA	TRBV27	TGTGCCAGCAGAGAAACAGGGTTCGGGGAAAAACTGTTTTTT	CASRETGFGEKLFF
TRBJ1-6	NA	TRBD1	TRBV25-1	TGTGCCAGCATTGGACAGGGCTTCAGTTCACCCCTCCACTTT	CASIGQGFSSPLHF
TRBJ1-4	NA	NA	TRBV2	TGTGCCAGCAGTTTAAAGGAAAAACTGTTTTTT	CASSLKEKLFF
TRBJ1-2	few	NA	TRBV5-4	TGTGCCAGCACGGAGGGCTTGGACTATGGCTACACCTTC	CASTEGLDYGYTF
TRBJ2-7	NA	NA	TRBV29-1	TGCAGCGCGACCGTGACCGGGGGTAGGTACGAGCAGTACTTC	CSATVTGGRYEQYF
TRBJ1-2	once	NA	TRBV7-8	TGTGCCAGCAGCTTAGGCTACAGGGAATTCGGTGGCTACACCTTC	CASSLGYREFGGYTF
TRBJ1-2	NA	NA	TRBV5-6	TGTGCCAGCAGCTTTGGGGGTCGCTATGGCTACACCTTC	CASSFGGRYGYTF